Detailed here is one TCR beta chain. Its target is unknown. 60 Vbeta and 13 Jbeta primers were used in PCR. Libraries were prepared by immunoSEQ multiplex PCR; TCRdb keeps only in-frame clonotypes and omits some of them. The sample includes some 110,000 clones, roughly three quarters of them seen just once. This specimen comes from a study of cytomegalovirus exposure and HLA in healthy donors. Points from the study as a whole: Fewer N-insertions than the roughly 600-donor mean were reportedly shown by an Asian-associated ancestry cluster in a later analysis. Researchers catalogued under 200 TCR beta chains as cytomegalovirus-associated.

From germline, CDR1 is SQVTM and CDR2 ANQGSEA. The trim removed 2 bases at V and 2 bases at J, leaving 6 bases unmatched. This CDR3 has 16 residues. This receptor was identified in a man aged 30-40 years in good health and CMV-seronegative. The chain carries TRBV29-1 and TRBJ2-1; 10 bases agree with TRBD2. The sample consisted of PBMCs. CDR3 nucleotide sequence: TGCAGCGTTGAATGGGGGACTAGCGAGACCTACAATGAGCAGTTCTTC. Translated: CSVEWGTSETYNEQFF.